This T cell receptor (beta chain) was sequenced during a study of blood T cell repertoires in COVID-19 (dated by TCRdb to about 2020). General notes on the study: Samples from collaborators originated in the United States, Italy and Spain and spanned both the acute and convalescent phases of COVID-19. The material from the prospective study consisted of cDNA or gDNA derived from T cells, B-cell-depleted T cells, or PBMCs. The sample metadata nearly always contained a de-identified subject ID, COVID-19 status, age in years and sex. The repertoires were made available in a free public database intended to serve as a resource for research on the immune response to SARS-CoV-2. Where HLA class I and class II types were available, the types were taken from metadata supplied by the sample provider, not from assay-based typing. Samples were obtained from the ongoing ImmuneRACE study (first 160 participants) and from some 1,300 subjects provided by 6 global collaborators. The dataset comprised deeply sampled blood TCRbeta repertoires from subjects exposed to, actively infected with, or recovered from COVID-19.

Collaborating institutions collected whole blood in K2EDTA tubes following their own protocols. For TCRbeta analysis, collaborators shipped samples as frozen whole blood, isolated PBMCs, or DNA extracted from either of those sample types. The CDR3 runs 15 residues from the cysteine to the phenylalanine. Only the CDR3 DNA stays, 45 bases, in frame from base 1. Trimming removed 6 bases from V and 2 bases from J; the gene matches leave 9 bases unexplained. CDR1 SGHRS and CDR2 YFSETQ were looked up in the germline V gene. The research as a whole found: The quantity of clinical and demographic metadata differed by source and by participant and was supplied without curation.

Comments on this clone: Its antigen is unknown. Base quality data are lacking; no much larger clone is found one base away.

TCRbeta CDR3 regions were amplified from genomic DNA by means of the immunoSEQ Assay, a bias-controlled multiplex PCR. The published analysis was carried out like this. The number of nucleated cells in each sample was estimated from the amplification of reference gene primers within the assay. Sequence reads were collapsed and filtered to measure the absolute abundance of every unique TCRbeta CDR3 rearrangement. For each sample, productive Simpson clonality was calculated as the square root of Simpson's diversity index over productive rearrangements. TCRdb took over this immuneACCESS table, retaining in-frame rearrangements with V and J assigned. Such tables are incomplete; in checked studies, under half of the missing clones stem from an unresolved V gene, and the remainder is unexplained. V, J and clone size were drawn from that table, and D and trimming were deduced from the DNA. The sample contains hundreds of thousands of clones, approximately 85% of them found a single time. The ten top clones hold roughly 7% of the sample.

The sequence derives from a human donor in a cohort sampled during active COVID-19. This receptor chain uses TRBV5-1 and TRBJ2-3; TRBD2 fits 7 bases in the junction. Sequencing input: peripheral blood. The base sequence is TGCGCCAGCAAGGGCGGGGGTATTTTCACAGATACGCAGTATTTT. Translated, it gives CASKGGGIFTDTQYF.